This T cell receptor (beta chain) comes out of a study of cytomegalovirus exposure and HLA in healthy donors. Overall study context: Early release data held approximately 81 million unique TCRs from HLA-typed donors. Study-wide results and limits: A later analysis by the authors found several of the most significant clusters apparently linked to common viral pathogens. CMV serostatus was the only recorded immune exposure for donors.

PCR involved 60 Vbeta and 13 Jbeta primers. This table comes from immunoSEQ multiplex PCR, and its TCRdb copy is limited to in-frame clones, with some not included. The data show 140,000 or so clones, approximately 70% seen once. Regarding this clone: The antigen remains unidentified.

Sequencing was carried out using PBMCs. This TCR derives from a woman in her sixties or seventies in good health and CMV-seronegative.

CDR3 DNA sequence: TGTGCCATCAGCAGGGGGGCTAGCTCACCCCTCCACTTT. This translates into CAISRGASSPLHF. V usage is TRBV10-3 and J usage is TRBJ1-6, with 7 nucleotides matching TRBD1. The CDR3 has 13 residues. The V gene's germline CDR1 is ENHRY and CDR2 SYGVKD. Trimming took 6 bases from V and 10 from J; bases not matched to a gene: 6.